Included here is one T cell receptor (beta chain) sequence, with context. What it recognizes is unknown. These data originate in a study of beta chain features in type 1 diabetes. Study in general: There were 107,917,701 sorted cells examined across all samples. Notes on the study in general: In every one of the four CD4+ subsets, TCRB CDR3s were moderately but significantly shorter in Type 1 diabetes patients. Cells carrying high TCR expression could end up over-represented when cDNA is sequenced.

The whole isolated RNA underwent reverse transcription, so sequencing captured expressed TCRB transcripts. Samples of naive, central memory and regulatory T cells yielded a mean of around 3.8 million reads. Using immunoSEQ multiplex PCR, the repertoire was profiled, and TCRdb retains in-frame clones only, with some absent. The table lists some 160,000 clones, 8.5% to 10% of them singletons. Researchers reported sorting CD4+ naive, central memory, regulatory and stem cell-like memory cells via CD45RO/CCR7/CD25/CD127/CD95/CD27. From germline, CDR1 is LNHNV and CDR2 YYDKDF (reference sequence). There are 14 residues in the CDR3. V was pared by 3 bases and J by 6 bases, with 4 bases of the junction left unmatched.

The sequencing sample was made of central memory CD4+ T cells from blood. This rearrangement joins TRBV15 to TRBJ2-2; 7 bases are a match to TRBD2. This clonotype was sampled from a woman in her 30s with type 1 diabetes. This chain's CDR3 is CATSSRAGAGELFF. CDR3 bases: TGTGCCACCAGCAGCCGCGCGGGAGCCGGGGAGCTGTTTTTT.